The 4 T cell receptor beta chains below come from one sample, sequenced in a study of T cell responses to AZD1222 COVID-19 vaccine. The data were produced by immunoSEQ multiplex PCR, yet TCRdb's version contains in-frame clones alone and is incomplete. Here the sample spans 180,000 or so clones, 85% to 90% being singletons. The material was peripheral blood, obtained 28 days after the second AZD1222 dose. These receptors came from an adult who received the AZD1222 COVID-19 vaccine.

The gene calls are TRBV28 and TRBJ1-4; 8 positions match TRBD1. With 5 bases clipped from V and 7 bases from J, the junction kept 6 bases outside the gene matches. The V gene's germline CDR1 is MDHEN and CDR2 SYDVKM. This CDR3 region has 14 residues. The CDR3 is CASSLQGGSEKLFF. The CDR3 coding sequence is TGTGCCAGCAGTCTACAGGGGGGGAGTGAAAAACTGTTTTTT.

The gene calls are TRBV9 and TRBJ2-5; 11 bases align to TRBD1. There are 16 residues in the CDR3. The V gene's germline CDR1 is SGDLS and CDR2 YYNGEE. Trimming at V came to 3 bases and at J to 3 bases, leaving 7 bases not matched to a gene. CDR3 in amino acids: CASSARDRGVKETQYF. The CDR3 DNA sequence: TGTGCCAGCAGCGCCCGGGACAGGGGGGTTAAAGAGACCCAGTACTTC.

The chain links TRBV30 to TRBJ2-2; a weak D match, TRBD1 (6 bases). The V gene lost 0 bases and the J gene lost 3 bases, with 8 bases spanning the gap. The CDR3 extends over 14 amino acids. Germline V gene lookup returns CDR1 GTSNPN and CDR2 SVGIG (reference sequence). CDR3: CAWSVQGYTGELFF. The CDR3, as DNA: TGTGCCTGGAGTGTACAGGGTTACACCGGGGAGCTGTTTTTT.

The chain combines TRBV6-2 or TRBV6-3 with TRBJ2-5; D not resolved. The V end lost 5 bases, the J end lost 5 bases, and 12 bases lay between the germline ends. The length of the CDR3 is 13 residues. Germline values: CDR1 MNHEY, CDR2 SVGEGT. The CDR3 loop reads CASSPGPRETQYF. The CDR3, as DNA: TGTGCCAGCAGTCCCGGCCCTCGGGAGACCCAGTACTTC.